The 5 T cell receptor beta chains presented below share a single source sample, sequenced in a study of blood T cell repertoires in COVID-19. TCRdb keeps only in-frame clones here, not all; method: immunoSEQ multiplex PCR. The table lists fewer than 250,000 clones, more than 80% of them singletons, with around 9.3% in the top ten. Sequenced input: peripheral blood. The receptor set was obtained from a woman of 80 years or more with acute or convalescent COVID-19.

This clone was seen ten or more times. The chain has TRBV18 and TRBJ2-1; tentatively, D is TRBD2 (6 bases). There are 14 residues in the CDR3. Germline CDR1 KGHSH, CDR2 LQKENI. Trimming shortened V by 6 bases and J by 3 bases, and 12 bases separated the two germline ends. As DNA, the CDR3 is TGTGCCAGCTCCCTAGGGCGGGACTACAATGAGCAGTTCTTC. It yields the protein CASSLGRDYNEQFF.

The gene calls are TRBV5-1 and TRBJ2-1; 7 nucleotides line up with TRBD2. V lost 4 bases and J lost 4; bases outside the gene matches: 2. Per germline, CDR1 SGHRS and CDR2 YFSETQ. The CDR3 loop spans 13 amino acids. This chain's CDR3 is CASSTGLYNEQFF. Here the CDR3 DNA reads TGCGCCAGCAGCACGGGACTATACAATGAGCAGTTCTTC.

V usage is TRBV25-1 and J usage is TRBJ2-5, with D maybe TRBD2 (5 bases). The CDR3 runs to 15 residues. Per germline, CDR1 MGHDK and CDR2 SYGVNS. Trimming removed 1 base from V and 2 bases from J, with 11 bases in between. CDR3 residues: CASSESGGVQETQYF. CDR3 coding DNA: TGTGCCAGCAGTGAATCCGGAGGAGTTCAAGAGACCCAGTACTTC.

The V and J genes are TRBV4-3 and TRBJ1-2, with D unclear. The CDR3 consists of 14 residues. Trimming pared 0 bases from V and 4 bases from J, leaving 9 bases between. Germline CDR1 LGHNA, CDR2 YSLEER. The CDR3 protein is CASSQDYGPYGYTF. The CDR3 region has the DNA TGCGCCAGCAGCCAAGATTATGGCCCCTATGGCTACACCTTC.

The CDR3 bases are TGTGCTAGTGGGGAAGCGGGGCACTCCTACGAGCAGTACTTC. The encoded protein is CASGEAGHSYEQYF. V and J are TRBV12-5 and TRBJ2-7; 7 bases match TRBD2. The CDR3 is 14 amino acids. CDR1 LGHNT and CDR2 FRNRAP come from the germline V gene. After removal of 6 bases from V and 0 bases from J, the junction contained 5 bases not matched to a gene.